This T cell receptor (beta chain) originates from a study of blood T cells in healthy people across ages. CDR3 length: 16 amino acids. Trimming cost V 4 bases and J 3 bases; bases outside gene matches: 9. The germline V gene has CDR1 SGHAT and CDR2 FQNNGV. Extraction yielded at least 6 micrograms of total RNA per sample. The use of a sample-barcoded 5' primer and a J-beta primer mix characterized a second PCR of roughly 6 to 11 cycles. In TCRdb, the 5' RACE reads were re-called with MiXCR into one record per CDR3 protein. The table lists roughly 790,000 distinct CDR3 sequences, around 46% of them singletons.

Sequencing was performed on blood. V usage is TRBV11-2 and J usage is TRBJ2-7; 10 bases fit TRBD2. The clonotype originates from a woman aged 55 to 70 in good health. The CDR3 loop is CASSSPTSGVVYEQYF. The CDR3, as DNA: TGTGCCAGCAGCTCGCCTACTAGCGGGGTTGTCTACGAGCAGTACTTC.